This T cell receptor beta chain was captured in a study of OX40 agonist ivuxolimab in advanced cancers. Study in general: Patients were given ivuxolimab, an antibody that agonizes OX40 (CD134). A diagnosis of hepatocellular carcinoma, melanoma, renal cell or head and neck cancer was present in dose-escalation patients.

Method: immunoSEQ multiplex PCR; TCRdb's copy keeps in-frame clones and lacks some. Of 38,000 or so clones listed, around 89% are singletons. The V and J ends lost 4 bases and 1 base, in that order; junction bases with no gene match: 4. CDR1 MNHNS and CDR2 SASEGT come from the germline V gene. The length of the CDR3 is 14 residues. It was autoimmune disease history or systemic immunosuppression that excluded patients. Sequences were derived from CD4+ or CD8+ T cells sorted from blood, sampled in a trial of the OX40 agonist ivuxolimab. The clonotype originates from an adult with an advanced solid tumor such as melanoma, head and neck, liver or kidney cancer. V and J are TRBV6-1 and TRBJ2-7; 7 bases align to TRBD1. The CDR3 nucleotides read TGTGCCAGCAGTGGACAGGGAGCTTCCTACGAGCAGTACTTC. As protein: CASSGQGASYEQYF.